The rows below give T cell receptor beta chains drawn from one sample of a study of T cells expressing NK-cell markers. TCRdb re-called the 5' RACE reads, yielding one record per CDR3 amino acid sequence without DNA. Found here are some 460,000 distinct CDR3 sequences; the top ten clones hold approximately 1.4%. The sequencing input was blood T cells: a sorted CD56 or NKG2C T cell subset, CD4+ or CD8+ T cells, or bulk PBMC T cells (not recorded which). The source of these receptors is a woman aged 50 to 60 in good health. Each CDR3 is given with its conserved first and last residue.

cdr3_aa: CASSAAVAGLETQYF
v_call: TRBV9
j_call: TRBJ2-5

cdr3_aa: CASSLGIVRDQIAKNIQYF
v_call: TRBV5-1
j_call: TRBJ2-4

cdr3_aa: CSARQTGKMNTEAFF
v_call: TRBV20-1
j_call: TRBJ1-1

cdr3_aa: CASSQEEMNTEAFF
v_call: TRBV4-2
j_call: TRBJ1-1

cdr3_aa: CASSRSMDGYEAFF
v_call: TRBV18
j_call: TRBJ1-1

cdr3_aa: CASSAGQGTEELFF
v_call: TRBV5-1
j_call: TRBJ2-2

cdr3_aa: CASSLGGRQGNTIYF
v_call: TRBV7-8
j_call: TRBJ1-3

cdr3_aa: CASSHQSTDTQYF
v_call: TRBV5-6
j_call: TRBJ2-3

cdr3_aa: CASSQDDSGTGYSGYTF
v_call: TRBV3-1
j_call: TRBJ1-2

cdr3_aa: CASSPRGGVQGYTF
v_call: TRBV12-3/TRBV12-4
j_call: TRBJ1-2

cdr3_aa: CASSLAGERGGEQFF
v_call: TRBV3-1
j_call: TRBJ2-1

cdr3_aa: CASSSSDGNQPQHF
v_call: TRBV5-1
j_call: TRBJ1-5

cdr3_aa: CASSPIHYQPQHF
v_call: TRBV18
j_call: TRBJ1-5

cdr3_aa: CASSGPVNYGYTF
v_call: TRBV7-2
j_call: TRBJ1-2

cdr3_aa: CAISFRTGDTGELFF
v_call: TRBV10-3
j_call: TRBJ2-2

cdr3_aa: CASSVEGTSGRTRGETQYF
v_call: TRBV9
j_call: TRBJ2-5

cdr3_aa: CASSQAGPSGNNEQFF
v_call: TRBV4-2
j_call: TRBJ2-1

cdr3_aa: CASSYSIGSGSDTQYF
v_call: TRBV6-6
j_call: TRBJ2-3

cdr3_aa: CASSLGQTLPGELFF
v_call: TRBV5-1
j_call: TRBJ2-2